This T cell receptor (beta chain) was recovered during a study of regulatory T cells in long-lasting Graves disease. Findings and limits, study-wide: TCR diversity was lower in persistent than newly diagnosed Graves' disease. Peripheral blood alone, not thyroid tissue, underwent study. Owing to a sample size that was small, accuracy may have been reduced.

The table lists this clonotype with many counts. Its antigen is still unknown. The CDR3 length is 15 residues. Germline trimming cut 2 bases from V and 6 bases from J; bases unmatched to any gene: 9. Germline CDR1 reads LGHNA; CDR2 reads YNFKEQ. The time point here: newly diagnosed GD, antithyroid drugs for less than 3 months. PBMCs were the source of the RNA used for TCR sequencing. Sequencing libraries for TCR beta were prepared with iRepertoire HTBI primers and Arm-PCR of CDR3 regions. TCRdb redid the calling of the multiplex PCR reads with MiXCR, one entry per CDR3 protein. The data contain about 400,000 distinct CDR3 sequences, around 16% of them singletons.

This clonotype was sampled from a female donor with Graves disease. This sample comprised peripheral blood mononuclear cells (PBMCs), obtained at new diagnosis, from a patient treated with antithyroid drugs. V usage is TRBV4-2 and J usage is TRBJ1-2; 7 nucleotides align to TRBD1. The chain's CDR3 is CASSQRDSRSDGYTF. The DNA of the CDR3 is TGTGCCAGCAGCCAACGGGACAGCCGGTCTGATGGCTACACCTTC.